Listed below are T cell receptor beta chains from one sample, sequenced in a study of blood T cell repertoires in COVID-19. Libraries were prepared by immunoSEQ multiplex PCR; TCRdb keeps only in-frame clonotypes and omits some of them. The table shows around 290,000 clones, with approximately 87% occurring only once. The sample consisted of peripheral blood. These receptors all stem from a woman aged 45-65 years who had recovered from COVID-19. CDR3s include the opening cysteine and the closing phenylalanine or tryptophan. The D gene is left open where the match is weak. The size of a clone is reported for some rows only, either as once, few or many, or as a class for expanded clones.

-	TRBJ1-1	-	TRBV19	CASGYPAFF	TGTGCCTCAGGTTATCCAGCTTTCTTT
-	TRBJ2-5	-	TRBV12-3/TRBV12-4	CASSFTGRETQYF	TGTGCCAGCAGTTTTACAGGGCGAGAGACCCAGTACTTC
-	TRBJ2-5	-	TRBV20-1	CSASVFIQETQYF	TGCAGTGCTAGTGTCTTTATACAAGAGACCCAGTACTTC
-	TRBJ1-1	-	TRBV11-3	CASSLDWIQGTDTEAFF	TGTGCCAGCAGCTTAGATTGGATACAGGGTACGGACACTGAAGCTTTCTTT
-	TRBJ1-6	-	TRBV6-2/TRBV6-3	CASSYKRNSPLHF	TGTGCCAGCAGTTATAAGAGAAATTCACCCCTCCACTTT
few	TRBJ1-2	-	TRBV28	CASSSTGQLYGYTF	TGTGCCAGCAGTTCTACCGGACAACTCTATGGCTACACCTTC
-	TRBJ1-5	TRBD1	TRBV24-1	CATSDQGAGQPQHF	TGTGCCACCAGTGATCAGGGGGCCGGTCAGCCCCAGCATTTT
few	TRBJ1-1	-	TRBV28	CASLRGMNTEAFF	TGTGCCAGCCTTCGGGGTATGAACACTGAAGCTTTCTTT
-	TRBJ2-4	-	TRBV18	CASSPLARISSKNIQYF	TGTGCCAGCTCACCACTAGCCAGAATAAGCTCCAAAAACATTCAGTACTTC
-	TRBJ1-3	-	TRBV27	CASAIGNTIYF	TGTGCCAGCGCGATTGGAAACACCATATATTTT
-	TRBJ2-6	-	TRBV30	CAWMGARGANVLTF	TGTGCCTGGATGGGGGCTCGAGGGGCCAACGTCCTGACTTTC
-	TRBJ2-2	TRBD2	TRBV19	CASSSPSGRTGELFF	TGTGCCAGTAGTTCCCCTAGCGGACGGACCGGGGAGCTGTTTTTT
-	TRBJ2-1	TRBD2	TRBV7-3	CASSSSGTSNEQFF	TGTGCCAGCAGCTCCTCCGGGACTAGTAATGAGCAGTTCTTC
-	TRBJ2-1	-	TRBV4-3	CASSVRAWGHEQFF	TGCGCCAGCAGCGTAAGGGCATGGGGGCATGAGCAGTTCTTC
-	TRBJ2-1	TRBD2	TRBV19	CASIPRGGTGDGEQFF	TGTGCCAGTATCCCCCGGGGGGGGACGGGAGATGGTGAGCAGTTCTTC
-	TRBJ2-3	-	TRBV4-2	CASSQGETRVRTDTQYF	TGTGCCAGCAGCCAAGGTGAGACTAGAGTTCGCACAGATACGCAGTATTTT
-	TRBJ2-1	TRBD2	TRBV30	CAWSVRKAGGPGEQFF	TGTGCCTGGAGTGTACGCAAAGCGGGGGGGCCTGGTGAGCAGTTCTTC
-	TRBJ1-2	-	TRBV5-4	CASSLAGNYGYTF	TGTGCCAGCAGCTTGGCCGGGAACTATGGCTACACCTTC
-	TRBJ2-1	TRBD2	TRBV7-2	CASSFRGGDEQFF	TGTGCCAGCAGTTTTCGGGGAGGGGATGAGCAGTTCTTC
-	TRBJ2-7	-	TRBV7-6	CASSLVGTPFDEQYF	TGTGCCAGCAGCCTTGTGGGGACTCCCTTTGACGAGCAGTACTTC
-	TRBJ2-1	TRBD2	TRBV2	CASIPSGPYNEQFF	TGTGCCAGCATCCCTAGCGGACCCTACAATGAGCAGTTCTTC
-	TRBJ2-2	TRBD1	TRBV4-3	CASRAMPGQQNTGELFF	TGCGCCAGCAGAGCAATGCCGGGACAGCAGAACACCGGGGAGCTGTTTTTT
-	TRBJ2-1	-	TRBV21-1	CASSKVAGAYNEQFF	TGTGCCAGCAGCAAGGTCGCGGGAGCCTACAATGAGCAGTTCTTC
few	TRBJ2-7	-	TRBV5-6	CASSFVNEQYF	TGTGCCAGCAGCTTTGTAAACGAGCAGTACTTC
-	TRBJ2-7	-	TRBV6-2/TRBV6-3	CASSSPTSGHFRYEQYF	TGTGCCAGCAGTTCACCGACCTCCGGACATTTCCGGTACGAGCAGTACTTC
-	TRBJ1-4	TRBD1	TRBV28	CASSRDRVAANEKLFF	TGTGCCAGCAGTCGGGACAGGGTCGCAGCTAATGAAAAACTGTTTTTT
once	TRBJ1-5	-	TRBV7-9	CASSLSNSNQPQHF	TGTGCCAGCAGCTTATCAAATAGCAATCAGCCCCAGCATTTT
-	TRBJ1-6	-	TRBV11-2	CASSRFGGVPLHF	TGTGCCAGCAGCCGTTTCGGTGGAGTACCCCTCCACTTT
-	TRBJ1-2	-	TRBV2	CASIPVAKSGYTF	TGTGCCAGCATTCCTGTGGCCAAAAGTGGCTACACCTTC
few	TRBJ1-2	TRBD1	TRBV10-3	CAAGGRGNYGYTF	TGTGCTGCCGGGGGCAGGGGGAACTATGGCTACACCTTC
-	TRBJ1-1	-	TRBV7-8	CASSLTIAGLPTEAFF	TGTGCCAGCAGCCTCACGATAGCCGGACTCCCAACTGAAGCTTTCTTT
-	TRBJ2-7	-	TRBV19	CASSIGVQPEQYF	TGTGCCAGTAGTATAGGGGTACAGCCTGAGCAGTACTTC
-	TRBJ1-2	TRBD1	TRBV4-3	CASSQTVGQGHYGYTF	TGCGCCAGCAGCCAAACCGTGGGACAGGGGCACTATGGCTACACCTTC
-	TRBJ1-1	-	TRBV7-2	CASSLSNANTEAFF	TGTGCCAGCAGCTTGAGTAACGCGAACACTGAAGCTTTCTTT
-	TRBJ1-3	-	TRBV9	CASSVRSGSGNTIYF	TGTGCCAGCAGCGTTCGGAGCGGCAGTGGAAACACCATATATTTT
-	TRBJ2-7	-	TRBV5-5	CASSEAGQREEQYF	TGTGCCAGCAGCGAGGCCGGACAACGTGAGGAGCAGTACTTC
-	TRBJ2-5	TRBD2	TRBV28	CASSLAGRPETQYF	TGTGCCAGCAGCCTAGCGGGAAGGCCGGAGACCCAGTACTTC
-	TRBJ2-2	-	TRBV19	CASSRLNTGELFF	TGTGCCAGTAGCAGATTGAACACCGGGGAGCTGTTTTTT
-	TRBJ2-7	TRBD2	TRBV5-1	CASSLGGGLYEQYF	TGCGCCAGCAGCTTGGGCGGGGGGCTGTACGAGCAGTACTTC
-	TRBJ2-1	TRBD1	TRBV28	CASSSQGPVDRNNEQFF	TGTGCCAGCAGCTCCCAAGGCCCTGTGGACAGGAACAATGAGCAGTTCTTC
-	TRBJ1-6	TRBD1	TRBV6-5	CASRDRGEDNSPLHF	TGTGCCAGCAGGGACAGGGGAGAAGATAATTCACCCCTCCACTTT
once	TRBJ2-3	TRBD2	TRBV6-2/TRBV6-3	CASSSSGGVTQYF	TGTGCCAGCAGTTCCAGCGGGGGGGTTACGCAGTATTTT
-	TRBJ2-1	TRBD2	TRBV7-9	CASSLAGGSVDNEQFF	TGTGCCAGCAGCTTAGCGGGCGGGAGTGTCGACAATGAGCAGTTCTTC
medium-sized	TRBJ2-1	TRBD2	TRBV5-1	CASSVTSGGGAEQFF	TGCGCCAGCAGCGTGACTAGCGGGGGAGGGGCTGAGCAGTTCTTC
-	TRBJ2-7	TRBD1	TRBV10-3	CAISGQGAHEQYF	TGTGCCATCAGTGGACAGGGGGCTCACGAGCAGTACTTC
-	TRBJ1-4	TRBD1	TRBV27	CASLDRASEKLFF	TGTGCCAGCTTGGACAGGGCCAGTGAAAAACTGTTTTTT
-	TRBJ2-3	-	TRBV19	CATKAEWGADTQYF	TGTGCCACTAAAGCGGAGTGGGGAGCAGATACGCAGTATTTT